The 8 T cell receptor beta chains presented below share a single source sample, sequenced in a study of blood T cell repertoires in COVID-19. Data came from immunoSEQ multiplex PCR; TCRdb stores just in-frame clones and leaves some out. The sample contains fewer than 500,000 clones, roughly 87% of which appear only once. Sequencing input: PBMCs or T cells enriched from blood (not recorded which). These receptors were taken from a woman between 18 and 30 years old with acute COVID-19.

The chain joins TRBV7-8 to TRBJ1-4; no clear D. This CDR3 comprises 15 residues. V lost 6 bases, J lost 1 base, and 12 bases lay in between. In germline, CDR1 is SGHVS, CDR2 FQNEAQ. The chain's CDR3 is CASSPARGTNEKLFF. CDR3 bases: TGTGCCAGCAGTCCAGCGCGGGGAACTAATGAAAAACTGTTTTTT.

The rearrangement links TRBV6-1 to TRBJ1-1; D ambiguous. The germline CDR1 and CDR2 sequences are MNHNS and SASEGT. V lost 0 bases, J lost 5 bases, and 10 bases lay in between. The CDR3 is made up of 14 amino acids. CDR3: CASSEARSLTEAFF. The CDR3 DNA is TGTGCCAGCAGTGAAGCGAGATCGTTAACTGAAGCTTTCTTT.

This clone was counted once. The CDR3 spells CASSRDSHQGEQYF. For the CDR3, the DNA is TGTGCCAGCAGCAGGGACTCCCACCAAGGCGAGCAGTACTTC. The chain couples TRBV27 to TRBJ2-7; tentative D call: TRBD2 (6 bases). V shed 6 bases and J shed 6 bases, with 18 bases lying between them. The CDR3 length is 14 residues. CDR1 and CDR2 from the germline V gene are MNHEY and SMNVEV (reference sequence).

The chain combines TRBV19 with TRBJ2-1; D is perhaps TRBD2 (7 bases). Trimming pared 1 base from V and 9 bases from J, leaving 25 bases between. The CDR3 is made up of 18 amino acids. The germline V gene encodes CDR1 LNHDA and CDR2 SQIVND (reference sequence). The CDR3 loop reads CASSIGGLAVGRWGEQFF. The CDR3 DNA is TGTGCCAGTAGTATAGGGGGGCTAGCGGTAGGACGATGGGGTGAGCAGTTCTTC.

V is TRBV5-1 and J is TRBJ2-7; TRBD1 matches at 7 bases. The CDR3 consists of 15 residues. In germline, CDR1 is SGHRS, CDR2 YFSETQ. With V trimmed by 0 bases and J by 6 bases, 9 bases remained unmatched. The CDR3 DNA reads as TGCGCCAGCAGCTTGGCCTTTACAGGGGAAGGCGAGCAGTACTTC. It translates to CASSLAFTGEGEQYF.

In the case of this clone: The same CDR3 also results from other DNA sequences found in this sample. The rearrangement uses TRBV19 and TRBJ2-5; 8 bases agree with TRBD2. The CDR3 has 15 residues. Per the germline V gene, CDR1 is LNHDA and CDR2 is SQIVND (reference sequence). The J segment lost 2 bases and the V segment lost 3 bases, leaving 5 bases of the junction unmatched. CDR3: CASSIGAGAQETQYF. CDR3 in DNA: TGTGCCAGTAGTATTGGAGCGGGAGCTCAAGAGACCCAGTACTTC.

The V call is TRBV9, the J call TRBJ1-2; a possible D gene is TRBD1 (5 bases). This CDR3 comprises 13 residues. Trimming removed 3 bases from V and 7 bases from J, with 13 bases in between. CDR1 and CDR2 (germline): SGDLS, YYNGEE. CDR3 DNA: TGTGCCAGCAGCGGTGGCAGGGTTCTTGGCTACACCTTC. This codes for CASSGGRVLGYTF.

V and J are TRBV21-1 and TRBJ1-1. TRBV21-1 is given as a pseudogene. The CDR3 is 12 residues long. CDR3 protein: CASSKPSAEAFF. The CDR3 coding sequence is TGTGCCAGCAGCAAACCGTCCGCTGAAGCTTTCTTT.